This TCR beta chain comes out of a study of T cell repertoires in ileal Crohn's disease. Study context: Around 0.45 micrograms of biopsy DNA per sample underwent TCRB immunosequencing.

Germline V CDR1 and CDR2: SGHVS, FQNEAQ. The CDR3 spans 15 residues. V lost 6 bases to trimming and J lost 4 bases; unmatched junction nucleotides: 6. As for time point: proximal margin of the surgical specimen (macroscopically non-inflamed). Sequencing was performed with immunoSEQ multiplex PCR; in TCRdb, only in-frame clones are kept and a portion is missing. The sample yields 7,200 or so clones, 60% to 80% seen once. This TCR was sampled from an adult with Crohn's disease. The rearrangement links TRBV7-8 to TRBJ2-2; 9 nucleotides match TRBD1. Sequenced material: ileal tissue. The CDR3 reads CASRSGTGSTGELFF. CDR3 coding DNA: TGTGCCAGCAGATCCGGGACAGGGTCCACCGGGGAGCTGTTTTTT.